This T cell receptor (beta chain) was recorded in a study of cytomegalovirus exposure and HLA in healthy donors (dated by TCRdb to 2016 to 2017). With regard to the full study: According to an earlier analysis of several hundred of the donors, roughly 180 million T cells yielded roughly 110 million unique TCR beta sequences and less than 300 Gb of sequence data. In a later analysis, previously published TCR beta repertoires from more than 500 donors were re-analyzed and high-resolution HLA genotyping was added so that TCR occurrence patterns could be studied. A later genetic analysis took genome-wide SNP genotypes for about 55% of the 666 donors and used that subset as a discovery cohort. Both class I and class II loci were covered by HLA typing, at four-digit resolution. The number of typed donors differed by locus: about 620-640 for A, B, C, DRB1 and DQB1; approximately 530 for DQA1; over 600 for DPA1; and about 450 for DPB1. Rather than drawing on any new phenotypic data, the later analysis identified candidate immune exposures from TCR beta sequences and the way those sequences occurred across donors. In addition to the first cohort of 500 to 850 subjects, a separate validation cohort of 120 different subjects was used. Of the 300 to 500 genotyped donors, 65% to 90% were placed in the genetic ancestry cluster associated with self-reported Caucasian donors. An early release that covered about 600 HLA-typed donors contained about 290 gigabases of sequencing data and tens of millions of unique TCR sequences. The study used immunosequencing to profile the T cell repertoires of several hundred subjects and linked those repertoires to cytomegalovirus serostatus. On average, roughly 240,000 unique TCR beta nucleotide sequences were sequenced per donor among several hundred genotyped donors of the cohort, with roughly 18% of those sequences being non-productive. The aim of the study was to test whether cataloging public T cell receptors could identify signatures of past pathogen exposure. About five DR-DQ haplotypes were treated as single units for association and clustering because of strong linkage in the cohort. High-throughput TCR immunosequencing, statistical association of individual TCRs with disease status, and machine learning were combined to predict cytomegalovirus infection status. Alongside the repertoire data, information on donor age, sex, ethnicity and CMV serostatus was compiled. All discovery cohort repertoires had been generated on a single sequencing platform. To decide whether each TCR beta V gene segment behaved as functional or pseudogenic, an earlier analysis of several hundred of the donors relied on high-throughput TCR beta sequencing. What the study reported, not specific to this receptor: The classifier was reported to diagnose cytomegalovirus status with high specificity and sensitivity in both the original cohort and the validation cohort. Because counts were too low, under 20 rarely observed V segments, including chromosome 9 orphons, were left out of the earlier analysis of approximately 500 of the donors. In a later analysis, most CMV-associated TCR beta chains were found to appear HLA-restricted, with HLA associations seemingly driven largely by CMV exposure. Broadly in line with IMGT annotations, most TCR beta V segments showed up in productive rearrangements about 87% or about 30% of the time in an earlier analysis of around 550 of the donors. While some public TCRs were present in many individuals, most TCR sequences turned up only very rarely across donors. Some IMGT-functional V segments, including TRBV6-2 and TRBV6-3, could not be told apart with the 87-base-pair reads, so those segments were excluded. An association between a missense DCLRE1C variant and V-gene and J-gene trimming of TCR beta chains was found in a later genetic analysis and replicated in an independent cohort. Several of the top co-occurrence clusters appeared to be linked to parvovirus B19, influenza, CMV and Epstein-Barr virus, according to a later analysis. The sequencing pipeline was judged likely to have produced a cluster of highly shared sequence variants as a technical artifact. Strong co-occurrence of HLA alleles, especially DR and DQ, made assigning TCR associations to individual alleles difficult. In a later analysis, HLA-associated TCR beta chains were found to be more clonally expanded and to have lower generation probabilities than equally common non-associated chains. The presence/absence analyses assumed that sequencing depth was roughly uniform across donors, and that assumption may not be true. The authors suggested that the approach could potentially be generalized to other disease states and immunological phenotypes. In a later genetic analysis, fewer N-insertions in productive TCRs were reported among donors in an Asian-associated ancestry cluster than the roughly 700-donor mean. In a later analysis, the rate of TCR association differed among HLA loci, with DRB1 alleles having the most associated TCRs and HLA-C alleles having the fewest. Linkage disequilibrium might explain the correlated functional status among segregating V segments, but an unknown experimental factor could not be ruled out. This cohort had only TCR beta chains sequenced, and the lack of alpha or paired-chain data limited which features could be detected. The study listed 164 TCR beta chains as associated with cytomegalovirus. A few of the identified cytomegalovirus-associated TCR beta chains were confirmed in vitro to be specific for cytomegalovirus antigens. Immune exposure information for the cohort was limited to CMV serostatus. At a false discovery rate of 0.05, a later analysis linked 15,000 to 20,000 TCR beta sequences to specific HLA alleles. Because HLA typing was unavailable for some donors at each locus, only the typed subset was used in association tests. A further reported finding was that TCR beta sequences accurately predicted the HLA-A and HLA-B alleles for most subjects in the first cohort.

The cohort consisted of 650 to 850 healthy bone marrow donors. At the time of sampling, every cohort member was nominally healthy, though immune exposures that went unrecorded were likely present. The donor was CMV seronegative and was included in the group of over 300 seronegative cohort members. A peripheral blood sample was collected from each donor, and TCR beta sequencing was performed on peripheral blood mononuclear cells. The Qiagen DNeasy Blood Extraction Kit was used to extract genomic DNA from the blood cell samples. Its CDR3 holds 18 amino acids, cysteine through phenylalanine. Only CDR3 DNA is held: 54 bases, read in frame from base 1. From a lookup of the germline V gene, CDR1 and CDR2 are MDHEN and SYDVKM. Germline trimming amounts to 2 bases on V and 3 bases on J, with 9 as the count of junction bases outside the gene matches. The library was produced with the immunoSEQ multiplex PCR assay. For the multiplex PCR, a mixture combining 60 forward primers for TCR Vbeta segments and 13 reverse primers for TCR Jbeta segments was used. The CDR3 region of rearranged TCR beta genes was amplified from genomic DNA by a multiplex PCR assay. The amplified TCR beta libraries were sequenced on the Illumina HiSeq System as 87-base-pair reads. The paper's data handling went like this. In a later analysis, some 80 million unique TCR beta chains were counted across the roughly 700 repertoires, and roughly 11 million of these chains were shared by at least two donors. To remove PCR and sequencing errors, raw reads were error-corrected and collapsed into unique sequences using a nearest-neighbor algorithm that merged closely related sequences. V, D and J gene segments were assigned by aligning CDR3 sequences to IMGT reference sequences. For a sequence to be retained, at least a six-nucleotide match to both a V gene segment and a J gene segment was required. A rearrangement counted as productive if the CDR3 had no stop codons and remained in frame with V and J, and every other rearrangement counted as non-productive. CDR3 was defined according to IMGT convention as the region running from the second conserved V-encoded cysteine to the conserved J-encoded phenylalanine. The earlier analysis of about 610 of the donors excluded any sequence lacking an unambiguous match to a single V gene segment. In an earlier analysis of several hundred of the donors, V segments were called functional above 56.7% productive rearrangements and were called segregating when the between-donor standard deviation exceeded 5%. A statistical classification framework was built for diagnosing cytomegalovirus status from the catalog of TCR beta chain sequences. A later analysis assigned V and J genes by comparing TCR nucleotide sequences with IMGT/GENE-DB human TR gene sequences. Using the TCRdist pipeline, a later analysis assigned CDR3 sequences along with most-parsimonious VDJ recombination scenarios. A later analysis defined each TCR beta chain by its CDR3 amino acid sequence plus V-gene family, and excluded reads lacking a unique V-gene family. A later analysis removed several hundred highly shared, low-generation-probability nucleotide sequences to deal with suspected cross-contamination and a sequencing artifact. For each public chain, a later analysis derived a clonal expansion index from normalized ranks of inferred template counts within each repertoire. Generation probabilities in a later analysis came from a VDJ recombination model fitted to out-of-frame rearrangements, and those results were checked against IGoR. Hypergeometric tests were used in a later analysis to score TCR-TCR, TCR-HLA and TCR-CMV co-occurrence, with a repertoire-size bias correction applied to the TCR pairs. A later analysis estimated false discovery rates by permuting HLA or CMV assignments 20 times. A later analysis grouped co-occurring TCRs with DBSCAN, adding TCRdist sequence similarity when clustering within HLA-allele-positive subsets. Repertoires with fewer than 30,000 or more than 120,000 public chains, plus five repertoires with anomalous nucleotide sharing, were excluded from co-occurrence clustering. In TCRdb, the immuneACCESS table is reduced to in-frame sequences with V and J assigned. These tables do not hold every clone; where another copy was compared, an unresolved V gene accounts for under half, and the others remain unexplained. That table supplies the V and J calls and clone size; D and trimming were determined from the DNA. The table for this sample lists under 200,000 clones; about four fifths of them were counted only once. More than 0.5% of the sample is held by the ten biggest clonotypes.

Details on this clone: This receptor's antigen is unknown. Per-nucleotide qualities are absent, and no much larger clonotype sits a single base away.

The specimen sequenced was PBMCs. This TCR came from a woman aged 45-65 years in good health and CMV-seronegative. The chain employs TRBV28 and TRBJ2-1, with 11 bases aligning to TRBD2. The CDR3 sequence is CASSLLLSGTSGYNEQFF. The DNA sequence is TGTGCCAGCAGTTTACTTTTGTCCGGGACTAGCGGCTACAATGAGCAGTTCTTC.